The 23 T cell receptor beta chains given below trace back to one sample, sequenced in a study of beta chain features in type 1 diabetes. Overall study results and limits: Shortening that was moderate but significant affected the TCRB CDR3s of Type 1 diabetes patients in all four CD4+ subsets.

Expressed TCRB transcripts were sequenced after all isolated RNA was converted to cDNA. TCRdb's table, derived via immunoSEQ multiplex PCR, lists solely in-frame clones and lacks some. Of 500,000 to 850,000 clones in the sample, roughly 13% were seen once. The antigens these receptors bind are not known. What was sequenced was naive CD4+ T cells from blood. The source is a man younger than 30 with type 1 diabetes.

V and J are TRBV7-2 and TRBJ2-5; D unclear. CDR1 and CDR2 (germline): SGHTA, FQGNSA. This CDR3 has 12 amino acids. V was trimmed by 4 bases and J by 3 bases, leaving 6 bases between them. The CDR3 DNA reads TGTGCCAGCAGCTCCTATAAAGAGACCCAGTACTTC. This translates into CASSSYKETQYF.

The chain uses TRBV9 and TRBJ2-7; 14 nucleotides align to TRBD2. With V trimmed by 2 bases and J by 2 bases, 6 bases remained unmatched. Germline lookup yields CDR1 SGDLS and CDR2 YYNGEE. There are 17 residues in the CDR3. CDR3 coding DNA: TGTGCCAGCAGCGTCGGCGGACTAGCGGGAGGAACCTACGAGCAGTACTTC. Translation gives CASSVGGLAGGTYEQYF.

This clone was counted only a few times. The J gene is TRBJ1-3, the V gene TRBV7-2, with 8 bases matching TRBD1. Trimming took 2 bases from V and 3 from J; bases not matched to a gene: 6. Per the germline V gene, CDR1 is SGHTA and CDR2 is FQGNSA. This CDR3 has 16 amino acids. The CDR3 loop reads CASSLQGASSGNTIYF. CDR3 sequence (DNA): TGTGCCAGCAGCTTACAGGGGGCATCGAGTGGAAACACCATATATTTT.

V and J are TRBV7-2 and TRBJ2-7; 8 positions match TRBD1. CDR1 is SGHTA and CDR2 is FQGNSA in the germline V gene. The ends lost 4 bases at V and 2 bases at J; junction bases unmatched: 7. This CDR3 is built from 15 residues. CDR3 coding DNA: TGTGCCAGCAGCTCATACAGGGGGGCCACCTACGAGCAGTACTTC. It encodes CASSSYRGATYEQYF.

This clone turned up a few times. J is TRBJ2-7 and V is TRBV30; 7 nucleotides line up with TRBD2. CDR1 is GTSNPN and CDR2 is SVGIG in the germline V gene (reference sequence). Trimming took 1 base from V and 2 from J; bases not matched to a gene: 14. The CDR3 is 17 amino acids. The CDR3 sequence is CAWSGRFWSGVAYEQYF. The CDR3 DNA follows: TGTGCCTGGAGTGGCAGGTTCTGGAGCGGGGTCGCCTACGAGCAGTACTTC. The full variable domain, rest sourced from reference TRBV30 and TRBJ2-7, is SQTIHQWPATLVQPVGSPLSLECTVEGTSNPNLYWYRQAAGRGLQLLFYSVGIGQISSEVPQNLSASRPQDRQFILSSKKLLLSDSGFYLCAWSGRFWSGVAYEQYFGPGTRLTVT.

The genes are TRBV7-6 and TRBJ1-2, with D possibly TRBD1 on 5 matching bases. Germline values: CDR1 SGHVS, CDR2 FNYEAQ. The CDR3 is 14 residues long. The V gene lost 4 bases and the J gene lost 7 bases, with 16 bases spanning the gap. This CDR3 is CASSSSPGVGGYTF. CDR3 DNA: TGTGCCAGCAGCTCCTCGCCGGGGGTGGGTGGCTACACCTTC.

This clone was observed a few times. As DNA, the CDR3 is TGTGCCAGCAGCCCCGACAGGGCCTATGGCTACACCTTC. Residues: CASSPDRAYGYTF. The chain links TRBV14 to TRBJ1-2; TRBD1 agrees at 7 bases. The V and J ends lost 4 bases and 4 bases, in that order; junction bases with no gene match: 3. CDR1 and CDR2 from the germline V gene are SGHDN and FVKESK. The CDR3 runs 13 residues.

The V and J genes are TRBV15 and TRBJ1-5; D possibly corresponds to TRBD1 (5 bases). The V gene lost 3 bases and the J gene lost 3 bases, with 12 bases spanning the gap. Germline V gene data show CDR1 as LNHNV and CDR2 as YYDKDF (reference sequence). This CDR3 spans 15 amino acids. The CDR3: CATSRSGQDNQPQHF. The CDR3 DNA follows: TGTGCCACCAGCAGGAGCGGACAAGACAATCAGCCCCAGCATTTT.

V gene TRBV4-2 combines with J gene TRBJ2-7; perhaps TRBD2 as D (6 bases). This CDR3 comprises 14 residues. Per the germline V gene, CDR1 is LGHNA and CDR2 is YNFKEQ. The germline V and J ends were trimmed by 3 bases and 2 bases, with 11 bases remaining between them. The chain's CDR3 is CASSHRRLAYEQYF. CDR3 in DNA: TGTGCCAGCAGCCACCGTAGACTAGCCTACGAGCAGTACTTC.

The chain carries TRBV25-1 and TRBJ2-3, with D perhaps matching TRBD1 (5 bases). The CDR3 loop spans 15 amino acids. Germline CDR1 MGHDK, CDR2 SYGVNS. V lost 6 bases, J lost 0 bases, and 13 bases lay in between. CDR3 region: CASRGALPSTDTQYF. CDR3 bases: TGTGCCAGCAGAGGGGCGTTACCTAGCACAGATACGCAGTATTTT.

This clone came up a few times. The J gene is TRBJ1-2, the V gene TRBV7-2; perhaps TRBD1 as D (6 bases). Germline CDR1 is SGHTA and CDR2 is FQGNSA. This CDR3 region has 13 residues. Trimming took off 3 bases at V and 2 bases at J, with 7 bases between the two ends. Here the CDR3 DNA reads TGTGCCAGCAGCTTCAGGGGAAACTATGGCTACACCTTC. Protein sequence: CASSFRGNYGYTF.

The chain joins TRBV11-2 to TRBJ2-1; D possibly corresponds to TRBD2 (9 bases). The CDR3 consists of 17 residues. Trimming cost V 4 bases and J 7 bases, with 23 bases left between them. Germline assignment: CDR1 SGHAT and CDR2 FQNNGV. DNA for the CDR3: TGTGCCAGCAGCTCCGACAGGGGAGGACTAGCGTGGAATGAGCAGTTCTTC. It translates to CASSSDRGGLAWNEQFF.

The rearrangement joins TRBV10-3 to TRBJ2-4; D perhaps matches TRBD2 (7 bases). The CDR3 runs 15 residues. V was cut by 4 bases and J by 0 bases, with 10 bases left in between. In germline, CDR1 is ENHRY, CDR2 SYGVKD. The CDR3 region is CAISVGGEAKNIQYF. CDR3 DNA: TGTGCCATCAGTGTAGGGGGGGAAGCCAAAAACATTCAGTACTTC.

CDR3 residues: CASSPWTSGTDTQYF. The CDR3 nucleotides are TGTGCCAGCAGCCCATGGACTAGCGGCACAGATACGCAGTATTTT. The rearrangement joins TRBV7-2 to TRBJ2-3; 9 nucleotides match TRBD2. The CDR3 length is 15 residues. Germline V CDR1 and CDR2: SGHTA, FQGNSA. V gave up 5 bases and J gave up 1 base; unmatched junction bases: 4.

This chain connects TRBV7-2 to TRBJ1-5; D perhaps matches TRBD1 (5 bases). This CDR3 is built from 15 residues. Germline CDR1 and CDR2: SGHTA and FQGNSA. The V end was cut by 4 bases, the J end by 6 bases, with 16 bases between. Written as DNA, the CDR3 is TGTGCCAGCAGCTCCGCCGGGGGGGTTACTCAGCCCCAGCATTTT. Amino acids: CASSSAGGVTQPQHF.

The gene calls are TRBV2 and TRBJ2-3, with 7 positions matching TRBD2. The CDR3 sequence is 16 residues long. Germline V lookup: CDR1 SNHLY, CDR2 FYNNEI. V lost 1 base, J lost 3 bases, and 7 bases stayed unmatched. CDR3 in DNA: TGTGCCAGCAGTGAAGTCGGGGGAGGGCTAACAGATACGCAGTATTTT. Translation gives CASSEVGGGLTDTQYF.

The chain carries TRBV28 and TRBJ2-7, with 7 bases aligning to TRBD2. The trim removed 5 bases at V and 4 bases at J, leaving 11 bases unmatched. There are 15 residues in the CDR3. Germline V gives CDR1 MDHEN, CDR2 SYDVKM. The CDR3 DNA sequence: TGTGCCAGCAGTCCCGCTTGGGCGCGGGGGTACGAGCAGTACTTC. It yields the protein CASSPAWARGYEQYF.

A remark on this clone: Without the conserved terminal phenylalanine or tryptophan, this CDR3 likely stems from a read error. The limits of the CDR3 on the DNA are not certain, so only TCRdb's listed CDR3 is given. CDR3 residues: CASSPTVGGGI. The rearrangement links TRBV7-9 to TRBJ1-2. Germline V gene sequence: CDR1 SEHNR, CDR2 FQNEAQ (reference sequence). The CDR3 contains 11 residues when both ends are counted.

The sample holds a few counts of this clone. The chain employs TRBV7-2 and TRBJ2-1, with D tentatively TRBD1 or TRBD2 (5 bases each). Germline V gene sequence: CDR1 SGHTA, CDR2 FQGNSA. The CDR3 has 13 residues. Trimming stripped 5 bases from V and 7 bases from J, with 12 bases between. CDR3: CASSPGHRNEQFF. The DNA for the CDR3 is TGTGCCAGCAGCCCGGGGCATAGGAATGAGCAGTTCTTC.

The chain joins TRBV7-9 to TRBJ2-1; D perhaps matches TRBD2 (5 bases). There are 16 residues in the CDR3. The V gene lost 4 bases and the J gene lost 3 bases, with 16 bases spanning the gap. The V gene's germline CDR1 is SEHNR and CDR2 FQNEAQ (reference sequence). The CDR3 nucleotides are TGTGCCAGCAGCTCCCCTGTCTCCGGGGTCTACAATGAGCAGTTCTTC. It codes for CASSSPVSGVYNEQFF.

V is TRBV28 and J is TRBJ1-2, with a weak D call TRBD1 (5 bases). The CDR3 is made up of 13 amino acids. Trimming removed 5 bases at V and 5 bases at J, with 12 bases between. Germline lookup yields CDR1 MDHEN and CDR2 SYDVKM. This chain's CDR3 is CASSPDKAYGYTF. The DNA of the CDR3 is TGTGCCAGCAGTCCGGACAAGGCATATGGCTACACCTTC.

This clone was counted a few times. Other DNA variants within this sample encode the same CDR3. The chain links TRBV29-1 to TRBJ2-7, with 7 bases aligning to TRBD2. From germline, CDR1 is SQVTM and CDR2 ANQGSEA. The CDR3 consists of 13 residues. V shed 7 bases, J shed 3 bases, and the junction held 9 bases outside the gene matches. The CDR3 DNA reads as TGCAGCGCTTCAGCGGGACGAAGCTACGAGCAGTACTTC. Encoded protein: CSASAGRSYEQYF.

This clone appeared a few times. V usage is TRBV7-2 and J usage is TRBJ2-7; TRBD2 is a possible D gene (5 bases). CDR3 length: 13 amino acids. Germline V CDR1 and CDR2: SGHTA, FQGNSA. The V gene lost 3 bases and the J gene lost 4 bases, with 10 bases spanning the gap. The CDR3 DNA is TGTGCCAGCAGCTTCGGGGTAGAATACGAGCAGTACTTC. Its translation is CASSFGVEYEQYF.